This section outlines one T cell receptor (beta chain) sequence together with its context. This sample is drawn from a study of T cell responses to AZD1222 COVID-19 vaccine. Libraries were prepared by immunoSEQ multiplex PCR; TCRdb keeps only in-frame clonotypes and omits some of them. The table lists more than 110,000 clones. The receptor was isolated from an adult in good health. The specimen was peripheral blood.

The CDR3 is CASSLRVSETSYGYTF. CDR3 bases: TGCGCCAGCAGCTTGAGAGTTTCTGAGACAAGCTATGGCTACACCTTC. The chain has TRBV5-1 and TRBJ1-2; D not resolved. The ends were cut back, 1 base at V and 4 bases at J, with 17 bases in the middle. The CDR3 has 16 amino acids. CDR1 SGHRS and CDR2 YFSETQ come from the germline V gene.